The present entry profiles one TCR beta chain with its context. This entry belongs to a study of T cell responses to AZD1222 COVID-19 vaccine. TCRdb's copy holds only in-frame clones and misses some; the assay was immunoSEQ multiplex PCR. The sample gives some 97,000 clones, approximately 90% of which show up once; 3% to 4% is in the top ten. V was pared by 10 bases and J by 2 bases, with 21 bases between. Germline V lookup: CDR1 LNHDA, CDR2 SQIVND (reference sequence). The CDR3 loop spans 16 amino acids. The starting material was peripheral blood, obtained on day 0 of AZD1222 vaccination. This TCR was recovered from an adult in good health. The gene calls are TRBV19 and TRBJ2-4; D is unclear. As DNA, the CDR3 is TGTGCCACTCCATCCACGGACGGCAATACCAAAAACATTCAGTACTTC. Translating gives CATPSTDGNTKNIQYF.